Listed below are T cell receptor beta chains from one sample, sequenced in a study of T cell changes during pregnancy in multiple sclerosis. The protocol was immunoSEQ multiplex PCR, while the TCRdb copy is restricted to in-frame clones and leaves out a portion. The sample has some 89,000 clones; about 95% are singletons. Material: peripheral blood, obtained in the third trimester of pregnancy. The receptors derive from a female donor with multiple sclerosis, enrolled in a pregnancy study. CDR3s include the opening cysteine and the closing phenylalanine or tryptophan. D genes are given only for firm matches.

j_call cdr3_length v_call d_call cdr3_aa cdr3_nt
TRBJ1-2 15 TRBV10-1 TRBD1 CARTGGKRINYGYTF TGCGCCAGAACAGGGGGCAAAAGGATAAACTATGGCTACACCTTC
TRBJ2-7 16 TRBV7-2 TRBD1 CASSLVEGQSIYEQYF TGTGCCAGCAGCTTAGTTGAGGGACAGTCTATCTACGAGCAGTACTTC
TRBJ1-6 19 TRBV10-1 TRBD1 CASSAGKRGQALRTSPLHF TGCGCCAGCAGTGCCGGGAAAAGGGGACAGGCGCTCCGGACCTCACCCCTCCACTTT
TRBJ2-3 14 TRBV11-2 TRBD1 CASTLDRIGDTQYF TGTGCCAGCACCCTGGACAGGATCGGAGATACGCAGTATTTT
TRBJ2-5 15 TRBV11-1 . CASSSGGWETGNQYF TGTGCCAGCAGCTCCGGCGGCTGGGAAACAGGGAACCAGTACTTC
TRBJ2-7 14 TRBV5-1 . CASSLSPNSYEQYF TGCGCCAGCAGCTTATCCCCAAATTCCTACGAGCAGTACTTC
TRBJ2-5 12 TRBV5-1 . CASGKGVETQYF TGCGCCAGCGGCAAGGGGGTTGAGACCCAGTACTTC
TRBJ1-5 13 TRBV5-8 . CASSLSRAQPQHF TGTGCCAGCAGCTTATCCAGGGCCCAGCCCCAGCATTTT
TRBJ2-2 16 TRBV2 . CASSDPLRDLSGELFF TGTGCCAGCAGTGACCCCCTGAGGGATTTAAGCGGGGAGCTGTTTTTT
TRBJ2-3 16 TRBV5-8 TRBD2 CASSFPLAGVADTQYF TGTGCCAGCAGCTTCCCACTAGCGGGGGTGGCAGATACGCAGTATTTT
TRBJ1-2 18 TRBV9 TRBD1 CASSVAPSGTGTFYGYTF TGTGCCAGCAGCGTAGCACCCAGCGGGACAGGGACTTTTTATGGCTACACCTTC
TRBJ2-6 16 TRBV7-9 TRBD1 CASSGGQGSGANVLTF TGTGCCAGCAGCGGGGGACAGGGGAGTGGGGCCAACGTCCTGACTTTC
TRBJ2-7 15 TRBV10-1 TRBD2 CASSNSGASSYEQYF TGCGCCAGCAGTAATAGCGGGGCCAGCTCCTACGAGCAGTACTTC
TRBJ1-5 13 TRBV7-3 . CASSLSVDEPQHF TGTGCCAGCAGCTTATCGGTTGATGAGCCCCAGCATTTT